This T cell receptor beta chain was recovered during a study of T-cell memory formation after mild COVID-19. General observations from the study: Cross-reactive memory appears to have joined, as suggested by some responding clones showing up in pre-infection memory.

As regards this clonotype: No antigen is known for it.

The CDR3 spans 12 residues. The ends were cut back, 4 bases at V and 0 bases at J, with 5 bases in the middle. The germline V gene has CDR1 DFQATT and CDR2 SNEGSKA (reference sequence). TCRdb called the 5' RACE reads again in MiXCR, with one record for every CDR3 protein. Counted here are 300,000 to 350,000 distinct CDR3 sequences, approximately 19% occurring once; the ten biggest clones make up 20% to 25%. The source of this sequence is a young man who had mild COVID-19 (a few samples of this study predate the infection). Cell type and time point are not known. Sample: PBMCs or a T cell subset sorted from them (not recorded which). The V and J genes are TRBV20-1 and TRBJ2-3; D uncertain. CDR3 coding DNA: TGCAGTGCTAAGGTTAGCACAGATACGCAGTATTTT. Protein product: CSAKVSTDTQYF.